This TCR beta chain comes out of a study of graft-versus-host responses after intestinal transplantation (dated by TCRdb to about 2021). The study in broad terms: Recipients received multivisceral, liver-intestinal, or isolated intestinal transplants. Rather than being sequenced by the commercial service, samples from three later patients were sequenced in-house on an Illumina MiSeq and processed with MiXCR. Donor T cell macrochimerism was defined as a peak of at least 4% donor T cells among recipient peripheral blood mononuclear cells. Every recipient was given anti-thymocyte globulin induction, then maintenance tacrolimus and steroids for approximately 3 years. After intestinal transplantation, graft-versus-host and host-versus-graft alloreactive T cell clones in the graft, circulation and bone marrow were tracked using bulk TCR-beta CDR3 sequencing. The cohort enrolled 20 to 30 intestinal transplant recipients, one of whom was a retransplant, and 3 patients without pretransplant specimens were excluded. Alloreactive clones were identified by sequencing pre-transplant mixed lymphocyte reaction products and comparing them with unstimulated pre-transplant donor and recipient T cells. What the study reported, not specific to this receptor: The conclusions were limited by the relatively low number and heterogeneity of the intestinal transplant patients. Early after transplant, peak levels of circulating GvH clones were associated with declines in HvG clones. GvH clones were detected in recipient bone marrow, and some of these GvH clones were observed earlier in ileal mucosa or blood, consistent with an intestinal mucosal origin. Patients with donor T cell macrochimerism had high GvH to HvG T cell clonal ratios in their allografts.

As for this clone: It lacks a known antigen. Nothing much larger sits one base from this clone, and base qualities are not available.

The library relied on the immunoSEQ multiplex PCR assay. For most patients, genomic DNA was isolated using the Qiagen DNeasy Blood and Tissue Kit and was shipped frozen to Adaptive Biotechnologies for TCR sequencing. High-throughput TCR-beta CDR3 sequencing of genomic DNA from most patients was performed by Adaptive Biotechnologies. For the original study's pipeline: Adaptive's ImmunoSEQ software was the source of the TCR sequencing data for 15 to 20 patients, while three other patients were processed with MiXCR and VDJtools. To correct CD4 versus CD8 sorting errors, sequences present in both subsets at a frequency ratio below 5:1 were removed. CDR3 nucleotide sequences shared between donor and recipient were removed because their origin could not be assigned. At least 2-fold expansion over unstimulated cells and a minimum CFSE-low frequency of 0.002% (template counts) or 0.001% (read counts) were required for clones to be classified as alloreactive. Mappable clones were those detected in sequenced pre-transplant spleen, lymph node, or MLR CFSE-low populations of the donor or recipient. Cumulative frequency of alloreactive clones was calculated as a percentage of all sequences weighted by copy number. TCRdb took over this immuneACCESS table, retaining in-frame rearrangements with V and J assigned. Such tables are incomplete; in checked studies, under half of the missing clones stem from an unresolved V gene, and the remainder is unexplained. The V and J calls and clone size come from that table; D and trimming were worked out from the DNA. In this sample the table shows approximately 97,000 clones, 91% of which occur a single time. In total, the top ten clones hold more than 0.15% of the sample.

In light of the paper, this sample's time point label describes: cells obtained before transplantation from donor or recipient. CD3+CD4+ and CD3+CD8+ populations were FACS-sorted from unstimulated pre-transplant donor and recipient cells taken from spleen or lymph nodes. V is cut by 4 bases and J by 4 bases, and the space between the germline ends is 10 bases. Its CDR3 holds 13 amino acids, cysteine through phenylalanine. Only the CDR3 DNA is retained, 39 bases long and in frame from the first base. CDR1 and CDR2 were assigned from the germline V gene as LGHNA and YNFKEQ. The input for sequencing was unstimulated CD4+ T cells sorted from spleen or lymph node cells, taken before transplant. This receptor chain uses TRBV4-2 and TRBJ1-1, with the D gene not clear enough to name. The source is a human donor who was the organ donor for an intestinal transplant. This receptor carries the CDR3 CASSPRASTEAFF. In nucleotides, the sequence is TGTGCCAGCAGCCCGCGGGCATCCACTGAAGCTTTCTTT.